The 27 T cell receptor beta chains listed next were all sequenced from one sample in a study of identifying expanded T cells in peripheral blood. Clones were sequenced by immunoSEQ multiplex PCR, and TCRdb holds only the in-frame ones, with some missing. The table has about 58,000 clones, more than 70% seen once. Sequenced sample: blood. The receptors shown here come from a person between 18 and 75 years old in good health.

The rearrangement links TRBV7-2 to TRBJ1-5, with 7 bases identical to TRBD1. Looked up from germline, CDR1 is SGHTA and CDR2 is FQGNSA. This CDR3 contains 16 residues. The V and J ends lost 3 bases and 2 bases, in that order; junction bases with no gene match: 7. The CDR3 loop is CASSFGGGSGNQPQHF. CDR3 DNA: TGTGCCAGCAGCTTTGGAGGGGGCTCGGGCAATCAGCCCCAGCATTTT.

The gene calls are TRBV4-2 and TRBJ2-7; 8 bases align to TRBD2. The V gene end was trimmed by 1 base and the J gene end by 6 bases; junction bases not matched to a gene: 11. The CDR3 consists of 16 residues. From germline, CDR1 is LGHNA and CDR2 YNFKEQ. CDR3 in amino acids: CASSQGLAGYGAEQYF. The CDR3 DNA sequence: TGTGCCAGCAGCCAAGGTCTAGCGGGCTATGGGGCCGAGCAGTACTTC.

The chain combines TRBV2 with TRBJ1-1; possibly TRBD1 for D (6 bases). Germline V gene data show CDR1 as SNHLY and CDR2 as FYNNEI. V lost 6 bases to trimming and J lost 4 bases, with 15 bases between them. The CDR3 spans 14 residues. This chain's CDR3 is CASRLIQGGTEAFF. CDR3 in DNA: TGTGCCAGCAGGCTAATACAGGGTGGCACTGAAGCTTTCTTT.

CDR3 sequence: CASSPIRGRETQYF. For the CDR3, the DNA is TGTGCCAGCAGTCCCATTCGGGGGAGAGAGACCCAGTACTTC. This rearrangement joins TRBV28 to TRBJ2-5, with a tentative D call TRBD2 (6 bases). Per germline, CDR1 MDHEN and CDR2 SYDVKM. Trimming took off 5 bases at V and 4 bases at J, with 14 bases between the two ends. This CDR3 spans 14 amino acids.

A single count supports this clone. The rearrangement uses TRBV6-6 and TRBJ1-3; maybe TRBD1 (5 bases). Looked up from germline, CDR1 is MNHNY and CDR2 is SVGAGI (reference sequence). The germline V and J ends were trimmed by 7 bases and 2 bases, with 15 bases remaining between them. There are 15 residues in the CDR3. CDR3 protein: CASKIDSGPGNTIYF. The CDR3 DNA is TGTGCCAGCAAAATCGACAGTGGGCCTGGAAACACCATATATTTT.

In DNA form, the CDR3 reads TGTGCCAGCAGCCAAGAGATAGGATTCTATAGCAATCAGCCCCAGCATTTT. Translation: CASSQEIGFYSNQPQHF. V is TRBV4-2 and J is TRBJ1-5, with D hard to call. CDR3 size: 17 residues. V was cut by 0 bases and J by 0 bases, with 12 bases left in between. CDR1 and CDR2 from the germline V gene are LGHNA and YNFKEQ.

This clone has only one observation. The J gene is TRBJ2-1, the V gene TRBV14; 10 bases match TRBD2. The CDR3 is 15 residues long. V lost 1 base to trimming and J lost 6 bases; unmatched junction nucleotides: 3. Germline CDR1 is SGHDN and CDR2 is FVKESK. The CDR3 coding sequence is TGTGCCAGCAGCCAAGTACTAGCGGGGATCAATGAGCAGTTCTTC. This translates into CASSQVLAGINEQFF.

The J gene is TRBJ2-7, the V gene TRBV5-6, with D hard to call. The CDR3 runs 15 residues. V was clipped by 4 bases and J by 3 bases, with 17 bases between them. Germline-derived CDR1 and CDR2 are SGHDT and YYEEEE. The CDR3 sequence is CASSQTKGTLYEQYF. The CDR3 DNA sequence: TGTGCCAGCAGCCAAACAAAGGGCACCCTCTACGAGCAGTACTTC.

The V gene is TRBV7-2, the J gene TRBJ1-2, with TRBD1 as a possible D gene (5 bases). CDR1 is SGHTA and CDR2 is FQGNSA in the germline V gene. V was shortened by 3 bases and J by 5 bases, with 10 bases between the two germline ends. This CDR3 is built from 13 residues. Here the CDR3 DNA reads TGTGCCAGCAGCTTGGGGCCTCGTTATGGCTACACCTTC. This translates into CASSLGPRYGYTF.

The chain has TRBV7-2 and TRBJ2-7; the D call may be TRBD1 or TRBD2 (6 bases each). The V and J ends lost 1 base and 1 base respectively, with 11 bases between them. The CDR3 contains 15 residues. Germline CDR1 SGHTA, CDR2 FQGNSA. The CDR3 reads CASSLVGGSSYEQYF. The CDR3 DNA reads TGTGCCAGCAGCTTAGTGGGGGGCAGTTCCTACGAGCAGTACTTC.

The chain is built from TRBV11-2 and TRBJ1-2; unclear D gene. The germline V gene has CDR1 SGHAT and CDR2 FQNNGV. V shed 3 bases and J shed 3 bases, with 11 bases lying between them. The CDR3 has 14 amino acids. Written as DNA, the CDR3 is TGTGCCAGCAGCTTTAGTACCGGGGACTATGGCTACACCTTC. Translating gives CASSFSTGDYGYTF. Full variable domain (rest looked up from reference TRBV11-2 and TRBJ1-2): EAGVAQSPRYKIIEKRQSVAFWCNPISGHATLYWYQQILGQGPKLLIQFQNNGVVDDSQLPKDRFSAERLKGVDSTLKIQPAKLEDSAVYLCASSFSTGDYGYTFGSGTRLTVV.

J is TRBJ2-5 and V is TRBV6-1; D unclear. CDR1 and CDR2 (germline): MNHNS, SASEGT. Trimming pared 1 base from V and 5 bases from J, leaving 11 bases between. The CDR3 is 14 amino acids. The CDR3 reads CASSEVVVRETQYF. CDR3 nucleotide sequence: TGTGCCAGCAGTGAAGTGGTGGTACGGGAGACCCAGTACTTC.

V usage is TRBV23-1 and J usage is TRBJ1-1, with D maybe TRBD1 (5 bases). TRBV23-1 is classed as an ORF, of uncertain function. The CDR3 contains 11 residues. V lost 7 bases, J lost 13 bases, and 16 bases lay in between. As DNA, the CDR3 is TGCGCCAGCATGTCAGGGCCCGGAGGTTTCTTT. Amino acid sequence: CASMSGPGGFF.

J is TRBJ2-1 and V is TRBV10-3; possibly TRBD2 for D (5 bases). This CDR3 region has 18 residues. V was clipped by 0 bases and J by 2 bases, with 17 bases between them. From germline, CDR1 is ENHRY and CDR2 SYGVKD. The CDR3 DNA sequence: TGTGCCATCAGTGAGTCCTCACGTCGACGGGATGCCTACAATGAGCAGTTCTTC. It is translated as CAISESSRRRDAYNEQFF.

This clone is a singleton in its sample. The rearrangement uses TRBV9 and TRBJ2-3; the match to TRBD1 covers 8 bases. CDR3 length equals 15 residues. V was clipped by 4 bases and J by 2 bases; unmatched bases: 6. Germline-derived CDR1 and CDR2 are SGDLS and YYNGEE. The CDR3 region has the DNA TGTGCCAGCAGCACCCGGACAGGGAACACAGATACGCAGTATTTT. Translation: CASSTRTGNTDTQYF.

The chain carries TRBV30 and TRBJ2-7; D not certain. Trimming pared 1 base from V and 3 bases from J, leaving 10 bases between. This CDR3 spans 13 amino acids. From germline, CDR1 is GTSNPN and CDR2 SVGIG (reference sequence). The CDR3: CAWSAGVRYEQYF. DNA for the CDR3: TGTGCCTGGAGTGCTGGGGTTCGCTACGAGCAGTACTTC.

The chain combines TRBV11-2 with TRBJ1-1; TRBD1 aligns across 8 bases. The V segment lost 3 bases and the J segment 3 bases; nucleotides outside the gene matches: 6. From germline, CDR1 is SGHAT and CDR2 FQNNGV. The CDR3 spans 15 residues. The DNA for the CDR3 is TGTGCCAGCAGCTTTGGACAGGGTGGGTACACTGAAGCTTTCTTT. It codes for CASSFGQGGYTEAFF. The full variable domain, completed using reference TRBV11-2 and TRBJ1-1, is EAGVAQSPRYKIIEKRQSVAFWCNPISGHATLYWYQQILGQGPKLLIQFQNNGVVDDSQLPKDRFSAERLKGVDSTLKIQPAKLEDSAVYLCASSFGQGGYTEAFFGQGTRLTVV.

The rearrangement joins TRBV4-1 to TRBJ2-7; 7 bases fit TRBD1. Per the germline V gene, CDR1 is MGHRA and CDR2 is YSYEKL. The junction had 5 bases not matched to a gene; V was cut back by 4 bases and J by 2 bases. This CDR3 region has 14 residues. The CDR3 sequence is CASSPDRAAYEQYF. The DNA of the CDR3 is TGCGCCAGCAGCCCCGACAGGGCAGCCTACGAGCAGTACTTC.

The chain recombines TRBV5-1 with TRBJ1-2; D is undetermined. CDR3 length equals 15 residues. The V and J ends lost 6 bases and 5 bases respectively, with 20 bases between them. In germline, CDR1 is SGHRS, CDR2 YFSETQ. CDR3 loop: CASTPMDGGRYGYTF. The CDR3 bases are TGCGCCAGCACCCCAATGGACGGAGGACGTTATGGCTACACCTTC. Full variable domain (outside the CDR3, taken from reference TRBV5-1 and TRBJ1-2): KAGVTQTPRYLIKTRGQQVTLSCSPISGHRSVSWYQQTPGQGLQFLFEYFSETQRNKGNFPGRFSGRQFSNSRSEMNVSTLELGDSALYLCASTPMDGGRYGYTFGSGTRLTVV.

The chain recombines TRBV25-1 with TRBJ2-1, with 14 bases lining up with TRBD2. V trimming: 3 bases; J trimming: 4 bases; junction bases outside the gene matches: 8. This CDR3 is built from 18 residues. Germline loops: CDR1 MGHDK, CDR2 SYGVNS. CDR3 sequence: CASSDFGTSGSIYNEQFF. The CDR3 DNA reads TGTGCCAGCAGTGATTTCGGGACTAGCGGGAGTATTTACAATGAGCAGTTCTTC.

This chain connects TRBV18 to TRBJ1-4; D not resolved. The CDR3 contains 16 residues. V lost 2 bases to trimming and J lost 3 bases, with 13 bases between them. Germline CDR1 is KGHSH and CDR2 is LQKENI. The CDR3 loop is CASSPGGTRANEKLFF. CDR3 DNA sequence: TGTGCCAGCTCACCAGGTGGAACCCGGGCTAATGAAAAACTGTTTTTT. Complete variable domain (other parts from reference TRBV18 and TRBJ1-4): NAGVMQNPRHLVRRRGQEARLRCSPMKGHSHVYWYRQLPEEGLKFMVYLQKENIIDESGMPKERFSAEFPKEGPSILRIQQVVRGDSAAYFCASSPGGTRANEKLFFGSGTQLSVL.

This chain links TRBV7-2 with TRBJ2-7; D is undetermined. This CDR3 contains 14 residues. Germline CDR1 SGHTA, CDR2 FQGNSA. The germline V and J ends were trimmed by 1 base and 3 bases, with 10 bases remaining between them. CDR3 in DNA: TGTGCCAGCAGCTTAGACGGCGAACTCTACGAGCAGTACTTC. Translation gives CASSLDGELYEQYF.

The chain is built from TRBV18 and TRBJ1-2; D gene uncertain. The CDR3 is made up of 15 amino acids. Germline assignment: CDR1 KGHSH and CDR2 LQKENI. Trimming removed 6 bases from V and 4 bases from J, with 18 bases in between. CDR3: CASSPTDGDAYGYTF. CDR3 in DNA: TGTGCCAGCTCTCCTACAGACGGGGATGCCTATGGCTACACCTTC.

The V gene is TRBV4-3, the J gene TRBJ2-1, with D unresolved. The CDR3 has 13 amino acids. Looked up from germline, CDR1 is LGHNA and CDR2 is YSLEER. Trimming removed 0 bases from V and 15 bases from J, with 15 bases in between. The CDR3 is CASSQDTDRWMFF. CDR3 DNA sequence: TGCGCCAGCAGCCAAGATACGGACCGATGGATGTTCTTC.

V gene TRBV11-2 combines with J gene TRBJ2-7; D is ambiguous. This CDR3 region has 15 residues. Trimming stripped 1 base from V and 0 bases from J, with 10 bases between. Germline V lookup: CDR1 SGHAT, CDR2 FQNNGV. In DNA, the CDR3 is TGTGCCAGCAGCTTAGGGTACGGTAGCTCCTACGAGCAGTACTTC. Translating it yields CASSLGYGSSYEQYF. Using reference TRBV11-2 and TRBJ2-7 for the parts outside the CDR3, the full variable domain is EAGVAQSPRYKIIEKRQSVAFWCNPISGHATLYWYQQILGQGPKLLIQFQNNGVVDDSQLPKDRFSAERLKGVDSTLKIQPAKLEDSAVYLCASSLGYGSSYEQYFGPGTRLTVT.

This clone was seen only a few times. The chain combines TRBV6-1 with TRBJ1-5; D remains unclear. V gave up 4 bases and J gave up 3 bases, with 4 bases separating them. The CDR3 runs 12 residues. Per the germline V gene, CDR1 is MNHNS and CDR2 is SASEGT. The CDR3 bases are TGTGCCAGCAGTGGGGACAATCAGCCCCAGCATTTT. This sequence encodes CASSGDNQPQHF.

The sample holds one count of this clone. This chain links TRBV19 with TRBJ2-1; 8 nucleotides line up with TRBD1. The CDR3 length is 17 residues. Germline V gene lookup returns CDR1 LNHDA and CDR2 SQIVND (reference sequence). V trimming: 0 bases; J trimming: 10 bases; junction bases outside the gene matches: 14. The CDR3 spells CASSIDPRTGPAGEQFF. The CDR3 DNA is TGTGCCAGTAGTATAGATCCGCGGACAGGGCCGGCAGGGGAGCAGTTCTTC.